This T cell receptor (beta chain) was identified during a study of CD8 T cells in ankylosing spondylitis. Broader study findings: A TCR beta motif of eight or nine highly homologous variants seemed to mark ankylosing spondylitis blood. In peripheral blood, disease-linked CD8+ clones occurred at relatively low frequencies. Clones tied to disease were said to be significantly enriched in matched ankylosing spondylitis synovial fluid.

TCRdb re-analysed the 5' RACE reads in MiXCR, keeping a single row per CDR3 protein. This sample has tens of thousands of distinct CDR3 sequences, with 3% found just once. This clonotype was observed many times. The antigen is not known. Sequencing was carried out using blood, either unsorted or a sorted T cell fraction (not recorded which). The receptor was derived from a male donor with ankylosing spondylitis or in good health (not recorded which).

DNA of the CDR3: TGTGCCAGCAGCGTAGGCTCCAAACCCGGGACTAGCGGGAGCGGGAGGAATGAGCAGTTCTTC. It yields the protein CASSVGSKPGTSGSGRNEQFF. This chain links TRBV9 with TRBJ2-1, with 14 bases lining up with TRBD2. CDR3 length: 21 residues. CDR1 SGDLS and CDR2 YYNGEE come from the germline V gene. Unmatched junction bases numbered 18, after V lost 0 bases and J lost 7 bases.